The sequence of this T cell receptor beta chain was determined in a study of pediatric ulcerative colitis. In germline, CDR1 is LGHNA, CDR2 YSLEER. This CDR3 has 15 amino acids. With 0 bases removed from V and 4 bases from J, the gap between germline ends came to 10 bases. No immunosuppressive drugs were given to ulcerative colitis patients before diagnostic colonoscopy. This clone was observed once. Assay: immunoSEQ multiplex PCR; the TCRdb copy retains only in-frame clones and omits some. The sample consists of 30,000 to 45,000 clones, over 80% of them appearing once. The sequence derives from a girl aged 5-17 years with moderate ulcerative colitis. Sequencing input: blood. The chain couples TRBV4-3 to TRBJ1-3; D is undetermined. The CDR3 reads CASSQDMASGNTIYF. The CDR3 DNA is TGCGCCAGCAGCCAAGATATGGCATCGGGAAACACCATATATTTT.